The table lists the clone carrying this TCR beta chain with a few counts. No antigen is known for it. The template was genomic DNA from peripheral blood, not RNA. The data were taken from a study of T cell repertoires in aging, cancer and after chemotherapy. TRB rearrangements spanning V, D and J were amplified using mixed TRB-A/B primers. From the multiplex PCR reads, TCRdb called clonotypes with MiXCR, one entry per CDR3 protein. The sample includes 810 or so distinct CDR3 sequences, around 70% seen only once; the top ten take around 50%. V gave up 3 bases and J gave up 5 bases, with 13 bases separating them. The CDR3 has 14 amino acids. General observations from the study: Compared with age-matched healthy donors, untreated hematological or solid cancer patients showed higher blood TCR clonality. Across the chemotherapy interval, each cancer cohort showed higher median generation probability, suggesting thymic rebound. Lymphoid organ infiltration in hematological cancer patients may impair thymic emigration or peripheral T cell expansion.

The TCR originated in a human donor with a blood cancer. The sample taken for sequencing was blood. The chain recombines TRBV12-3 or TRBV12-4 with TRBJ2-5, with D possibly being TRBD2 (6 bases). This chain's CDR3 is CASSFGPSDETQYF. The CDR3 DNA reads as TGTGCCAGCAGTTTTGGTCCTAGCGATGAGACCCAGTACTTC.